Presented here are 10 T cell receptor beta chains from one specimen sequenced in a study of post-analysis software for immune sequencing data. No antigen is known for these receptors. Presence of unique molecular identifiers characterized the TCR beta cDNA libraries. MiXCR was run by TCRdb on the PCR reads, yielding one entry per CDR3 protein. The sample lists hundreds of thousands of distinct CDR3 sequences, under 70% seen once, with roughly 4.4% in the top ten. General observations from the study: The five TRBV segments detected at higher frequency in patients than in controls included TRBV5-6, TRBV5-1 and TRBV20-1.

Sequenced: blood. The receptors originated from a girl aged 10 to 17 with multiple sclerosis.

This clonotype was detected only once. V usage is TRBV21-1 and J usage is TRBJ2-3; TRBD1 reflects the table's D call only, with no check against the DNA. TRBV21-1 is labeled a pseudogene. The CDR3 is 16 amino acids. Written as DNA, the CDR3 is TGTGCCAGCGGCCTACCGGGACACCCGCTGTTCTTTACGCAGTATTTT. Amino acid sequence: CASGLPGHPLFFTQYF.

The chain joins TRBV6-6 to TRBJ2-1, with 14 positions matching TRBD2. CDR1 MNHNY and CDR2 SVGAGI come from the germline V gene (reference sequence). V was clipped by 5 bases and J by 9 bases; unmatched bases: 12. CDR3 length: 17 amino acids. Here the CDR3 reads CASSPGLAGESGSEQFF. CDR3 DNA sequence: TGTGCCAGCAGTCCGGGACTAGCGGGAGAGTCGGGTAGTGAGCAGTTCTTC.

CDR3 region: CASSMREKLFF. CDR3 bases: TGTGCCAGCAGTATGAGGGAAAAACTGTTTTTT. The J gene is TRBJ1-4, the V gene TRBV6-6; D gene unclear. Germline loops: CDR1 MNHNY, CDR2 SVGAGI (reference sequence). The CDR3 covers 11 residues. With 5 bases removed from V and 8 bases from J, the gap between germline ends came to 6 bases.

This chain connects TRBV7-2 to TRBJ1-2; possible D gene TRBD1, 5 bases. V lost 1 base, J lost 2 bases, and 11 bases lay in between. The germline V gene encodes CDR1 SGHTA and CDR2 FQGNSA. The length of the CDR3 is 15 residues. CDR3: CASSLEGLENYGYTF. CDR3 bases: TGTGCCAGCAGCTTAGAGGGGTTGGAGAACTATGGCTACACCTTC.

The V gene is TRBV20-1, the J gene TRBJ2-3; 8 nucleotides agree with TRBD2. The CDR3 spans 16 residues. Trimming cost V 2 bases and J 5 bases; bases outside gene matches: 12. Germline CDR1 and CDR2: DFQATT and SNEGSKA (reference sequence). CDR3 protein: CSARPFRGGARDTQYF. In DNA, the CDR3 is TGCAGTGCTAGACCCTTCCGGGGGGGTGCGAGAGATACGCAGTATTTT.

This clonotype came up a few times. The chain is built from TRBV9 and TRBJ2-7, with 8 bases lining up with TRBD2. This CDR3 region has 15 residues. The V and J ends lost 7 bases and 2 bases, in that order; junction bases with no gene match: 11. The germline V gene encodes CDR1 SGDLS and CDR2 YYNGEE. The CDR3 loop reads CASGTELAGTYEQYF. The CDR3 DNA follows: TGTGCCAGCGGCACGGAGCTAGCGGGTACCTACGAGCAGTACTTC.

A few counts support this clonotype. The V gene is TRBV10-3, the J gene TRBJ1-1; D gene unclear. This CDR3 spans 11 amino acids. CDR1 is ENHRY and CDR2 is SYGVKD in the germline V gene. The V and J ends lost 10 bases and 3 bases respectively, with 9 bases between them. The CDR3 sequence is CATRRDTEAFF. DNA for the CDR3: TGTGCCACCAGGAGGGACACTGAAGCTTTCTTT.

V usage is TRBV5-1 and J usage is TRBJ2-6; D uncertain. Germline V lookup: CDR1 SGHRS, CDR2 YFSETQ. The CDR3 contains 17 residues. V lost 2 bases and J 0 bases, leaving 12 bases between the germline ends. This CDR3 reads CASSLHRDSSGANVLTF. CDR3 sequence (DNA): TGCGCCAGCAGCTTACATAGAGATAGCTCTGGGGCCAACGTCCTGACTTTC. The variable domain in full, with the rest retrieved from reference TRBV5-1 and TRBJ2-6, is KAGVTQTPRYLIKTRGQQVTLSCSPISGHRSVSWYQQTPGQGLQFLFEYFSETQRNKGNFPGRFSGRQFSNSRSEMNVSTLELGDSALYLCASSLHRDSSGANVLTFGAGSRLTVL.

This chain joins TRBV18 and TRBJ1-1; D gene unclear. CDR1 is KGHSH, CDR2 LQKENI, per germline. The CDR3 sequence is 18 residues long. Trimming took 6 bases from V and 1 from J, leaving 24 bases between them. The CDR3 DNA reads TGTGCCAGCTCTTCACAGCCTCCCGGAAGCAGCTCGAACACTGAAGCTTTCTTT. Translation: CASSSQPPGSSSNTEAFF.

This chain uses TRBV11-2 with TRBJ2-7; no definite D call. Germline loops: CDR1 SGHAT, CDR2 FQNNGV. The CDR3 loop spans 15 amino acids. V gave up 0 bases and J gave up 2 bases, with 11 bases separating them. CDR3 nucleotides: TGTGCCAGCAGCTTAGACGTGGCAGGCCCCTACGAGCAGTACTTC. It translates to CASSLDVAGPYEQYF. Full variable domain (remainder filled in from reference TRBV11-2 and TRBJ2-7): EAGVAQSPRYKIIEKRQSVAFWCNPISGHATLYWYQQILGQGPKLLIQFQNNGVVDDSQLPKDRFSAERLKGVDSTLKIQPAKLEDSAVYLCASSLDVAGPYEQYFGPGTRLTVT.